This TCR beta chain was identified during a study of T cells in localized non-small cell lung cancer. CDR1 and CDR2 (germline): MNHGY, SAAAGT. The CDR3 runs to 14 residues. This clone is medium-sized. The junction differs from germline at one of its ends, possibly a read error. Libraries were prepared by immunoSEQ multiplex PCR; TCRdb keeps only in-frame clonotypes and omits some of them. The sample lists 3,000 or so clones, 20% to 30% occurring once. The source of this sequence is a female donor aged 60 or older with stage I lung adenocarcinoma. The chain carries TRBV6-8 and TRBJ2-7; the D is unclear. This specimen was lung tumor tissue, taken before any cancer treatment. CDR3 sequence reads: CAISTTTTSYEQYF. CDR3 DNA sequence: TGTGCCATCAGTACGACGACAACCTCCTACGAGCAGTACTTC.